This TCR beta chain was captured in a study of human thymus T cells. Germline CDR1 SGHDT, CDR2 YYEEEE. The V and J ends lost 2 bases and 13 bases respectively, with 3 bases between them. The length of the CDR3 is 9 residues. Corrective heart surgery yielded resections, and these provided the thymus tissue. Method: immunoSEQ multiplex PCR; TCRdb's copy keeps in-frame clones and lacks some. The table includes around 130,000 clones, around 94% detected once. This clone was seen once. Sequencing input: thymus tissue. The J gene is TRBJ2-2, the V gene TRBV5-6; D not resolved. This receptor was identified in a boy in the first two years of life with a congenital heart defect but otherwise immunologically healthy. CDR3 loop: CASSLGLFF. The CDR3 coding sequence is TGTGCCAGCAGCTTAGGGCTGTTTTTT.